These 14 T cell receptor beta chains originate from one sample sequenced in a study of T cell repertoires in cytomegalovirus infection. TCRdb reanalysed the reads using MiXCR and keeps one entry per CDR3 protein. The sample consists of under 350,000 distinct CDR3 sequences, approximately 9.5% of them appearing once. The sequenced sample was PBMCs. These receptor sequences come from a human donor in good health (CMV status not recorded). Some clones in this sample may be carry-over from other donors' samples.

The J gene is TRBJ2-7, the V gene TRBV25-1, with D perhaps matching TRBD1 (6 bases). This CDR3 is 12 amino acids long. Trimming took off 10 bases at V and 3 bases at J, with 13 bases between the two ends. The germline gives CDR1 MGHDK, CDR2 SYGVNS. CDR3 protein: CATNQQGYEQYF. The CDR3 bases are TGTGCCACCAACCAACAGGGCTACGAGCAGTACTTC.

The V and J genes are TRBV7-2 and TRBJ1-2; TRBD1 matches 8 bases. CDR3 length: 15 residues. Germline assignment: CDR1 SGHTA and CDR2 FQGNSA. J lost 3 bases, V lost 5 bases, and 8 bases had no gene match. CDR3 nucleotide sequence: TGTGCCAGCAGCAAGAGGACAGGGCTTGACTATGGCTACACCTTC. It codes for CASSKRTGLDYGYTF.

The chain combines TRBV7-9 with TRBJ2-1, with D maybe TRBD2 (6 bases). The CDR3 loop spans 13 amino acids. CDR1 is SEHNR, CDR2 FQNEAQ, per germline (reference sequence). Trimming stripped 5 bases from V and 9 bases from J, with 14 bases between. In DNA form, the CDR3 reads TGTGCCAGCAGCGAAGGCGGGAATCGTGAGCAGTTCTTC. It specifies CASSEGGNREQFF. The full variable domain, rest sourced from reference TRBV7-9 and TRBJ2-1, is DTGVSQNPRHKITKRGQNVTFRCDPISEHNRLYWYRQTLGQGPEFLTYFQNEAQLEKSRLLSDRFSAERPKGSFSTLEIQRTEQGDSAMYLCASSEGGNREQFFGPGTRLTVL.

Ten or more counts support this clonotype. CDR3 region: CASSPIRDRGVQLFF. Written as DNA, the CDR3 is TGTGCCAGCAGCCCCATCCGGGACAGGGGGGTACAACTGTTTTTT. The rearrangement uses TRBV7-2 and TRBJ1-4, with 11 bases matching TRBD1. The CDR3 has 15 residues. V was clipped by 5 bases and J by 12 bases; unmatched bases: 11. Germline CDR1 and CDR2: SGHTA and FQGNSA.

This clonotype was counted ten times or more. The CDR3 spells CASRDGIGAGNTIYF. DNA of the CDR3: TGTGCCAGCAGGGACGGGATAGGGGCTGGAAACACCATATATTTT. The chain joins TRBV25-1 to TRBJ1-3, with D possibly matching TRBD1 (5 bases). V was trimmed by 6 bases and J by 2 bases, leaving 14 bases between them. The germline CDR1 and CDR2 sequences are MGHDK and SYGVNS. This CDR3 region has 15 residues.

The chain recombines TRBV12-3 or TRBV12-4 with TRBJ2-1; 13 nucleotides line up with TRBD2. The CDR3 covers 16 residues. Trimming removed 7 bases from V and 2 bases from J; junction bases left unmatched: 5. The CDR3 DNA reads TGTGCCAGCATCCTCGGACTAGCGGGAGCCTACAATGAGCAGTTCTTC. Its translation: CASILGLAGAYNEQFF.

The chain employs TRBV6-5 and TRBJ2-1; 14 positions match TRBD2. V dropped 6 bases and J dropped 2; count of bases not matched to a gene: 6. The CDR3 length is 17 residues. The germline V gene encodes CDR1 MNHEY and CDR2 SVGAGI. The CDR3 is CASSLGTSGSTYNEQFF. CDR3 bases: TGTGCCAGCAGCCTCGGGACTAGCGGGAGCACCTACAATGAGCAGTTCTTC.

This clonotype was detected a few times. The gene calls are TRBV6-2 or TRBV6-3 and TRBJ2-7; D is possibly TRBD2 (6 bases). Germline CDR1 and CDR2: MNHEY and SVGEGT. The V end lost 6 bases, the J end lost 3 bases, and 18 bases lay between the germline ends. The CDR3 is 15 residues long. CDR3 amino acids: CASSRVGLQHYEQYF. The CDR3, as DNA: TGTGCCAGCAGCCGTGTGGGACTTCAACACTACGAGCAGTACTTC.

The table lists this clonotype with a few counts. The genes are TRBV28 and TRBJ2-3; D unresolved. The CDR3 contains 13 residues. Trimming removed 10 bases at V and 2 bases at J, with 13 bases between. Germline V CDR1 and CDR2: MDHEN, SYDVKM. CDR3 loop: CAILGPNTDTQYF. The CDR3 DNA reads as TGTGCCATCCTTGGGCCCAACACAGATACGCAGTATTTT. Using reference TRBV28 and TRBJ2-3 for the parts outside the CDR3, the full variable domain is DVKVTQSSRYLVKRTGEKVFLECVQDMDHENMFWYRQDPGLGLRLIYFSYDVKMKEKGDIPEGYSVSREKKERFSLILESASTNQTSMYLCAILGPNTDTQYFGPGTRLTVL.

The sample holds a few counts of this clonotype. The chain couples TRBV28 to TRBJ2-5; D is perhaps TRBD1 or TRBD2 (5 bases each). The CDR3 runs 15 residues. Germline CDR1 MDHEN, CDR2 SYDVKM. Trimming took off 5 bases at V and 1 base at J, with 14 bases between the two ends. Here the CDR3 reads CASSPPSGPQETQYF. As DNA, the CDR3 is TGTGCCAGCAGTCCCCCGTCGGGGCCCCAAGAGACCCAGTACTTC.

This clonotype occurred a few times. This rearrangement joins TRBV6-5 to TRBJ1-1; D is ambiguous. This CDR3 region has 13 residues. Looked up from germline, CDR1 is MNHEY and CDR2 is SVGAGI. Between the trimmed V and J ends, which lost 2 bases and 4 bases, there was a span of 8 bases. The CDR3 DNA reads TGTGCCAGCAGTTACCTAGCTAGCACTGAAGCTTTCTTT. Its translation: CASSYLASTEAFF.

The chain carries TRBV12-3 or TRBV12-4 and TRBJ2-3; TRBD2 matches 9 bases. The CDR3 consists of 15 residues. V lost 8 bases to trimming and J lost 2 bases; unmatched junction nucleotides: 8. The CDR3 reads CASGQAGGATDTQYF. CDR3 DNA sequence: TGTGCCAGCGGGCAAGCGGGGGGAGCCACAGATACGCAGTATTTT.

This chain links TRBV7-2 with TRBJ1-3; a possible D gene is TRBD1 (5 bases). Trimming removed 5 bases from V and 8 bases from J, with 13 bases in between. This CDR3 region has 13 residues. Per germline, CDR1 SGHTA and CDR2 FQGNSA. This CDR3 reads CASSPGTGDTIYF. The CDR3, as DNA: TGTGCCAGCAGCCCTGGGACCGGGGACACCATATATTTT.

This clonotype was detected many times. The chain couples TRBV2 to TRBJ1-1; D might be TRBD1 (5 bases). This CDR3 is 13 amino acids long. Germline lookup yields CDR1 SNHLY and CDR2 FYNNEI. Trimming took 6 bases from V and 2 from J, leaving 10 bases between them. Here the CDR3 DNA reads TGTGCCAGCAGACCCAGGGACAACACTGAAGCTTTCTTT. Translated: CASRPRDNTEAFF.